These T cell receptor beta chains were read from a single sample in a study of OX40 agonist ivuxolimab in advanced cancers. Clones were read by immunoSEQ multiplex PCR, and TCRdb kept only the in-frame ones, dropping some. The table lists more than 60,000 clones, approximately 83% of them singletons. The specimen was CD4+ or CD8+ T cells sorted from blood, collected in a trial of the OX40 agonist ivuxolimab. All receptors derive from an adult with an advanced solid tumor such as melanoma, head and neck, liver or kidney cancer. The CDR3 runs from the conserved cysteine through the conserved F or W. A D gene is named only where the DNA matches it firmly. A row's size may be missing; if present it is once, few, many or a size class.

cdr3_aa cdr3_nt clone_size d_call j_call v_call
CASSNAGGQETQYF TGTGCCAGTAGTAACGCCGGGGGGCAAGAGACCCAGTACTTC - TRBD2 TRBJ2-5 TRBV19
CASSHRTGSSTDTQYF TGTGCCAGCTCACACCGGACAGGATCTAGCACAGATACGCAGTATTTT - TRBD1 TRBJ2-3 TRBV18
CASRPPSPGIGRTDTQYF TGTGCCAGCAGACCCCCCAGTCCGGGAATCGGGCGCACAGATACGCAGTATTTT - - TRBJ2-3 TRBV18
CSVGQAGQPQHF TGCAGCGTTGGGCAGGCAGGTCAGCCCCAGCATTTT - - TRBJ1-5 TRBV29-1
CASSYSRAGGLEQYF TGTGCCAGCAGTTACTCGAGGGCGGGGGGGCTCGAGCAGTACTTC - TRBD2 TRBJ2-7 TRBV6-5
CSLAWRSSSGNTIYF TGCAGCCTGGCCTGGAGGTCCTCCTCTGGAAACACCATATATTTT - - TRBJ1-3 TRBV29-1
CASSYSGQGISGYTF TGTGCCAGCAGTTACTCGGGACAGGGGATAAGTGGCTACACCTTC - TRBD1 TRBJ1-2 TRBV6-5
CASSLDVGSAEQYF TGTGCCAGCAGCTTAGATGTGGGGTCGGCCGAGCAGTACTTC - - TRBJ2-7 TRBV7-9
CASSSSGGAVRTDTQYF TGTGCCAGCAGCTCTAGCGGGGGGGCGGTGCGCACAGATACGCAGTATTTT once TRBD2 TRBJ2-3 TRBV11-2
CSVSGQGVVETQYF TGCAGCGTTTCCGGACAGGGGGTGGTAGAGACCCAGTACTTC - TRBD1 TRBJ2-5 TRBV29-1
CASSGSRGYDEAFF TGTGCCAGCAGCGGATCCAGGGGCTACGACGAAGCTTTCTTT once - TRBJ1-1 TRBV9
CASSREDLVNVLTF TGTGCCAGCAGCCGGGAGGATTTGGTCAACGTCCTGACTTTC few TRBD2 TRBJ2-6 TRBV5-5
CATLSSGNTIYF TGTGCCACCCTCTCCTCTGGAAACACCATATATTTT - - TRBJ1-3 TRBV27
CASSLGLWSDTQYF TGTGCCAGCAGTTTAGGGCTATGGTCAGATACGCAGTATTTT few - TRBJ2-3 TRBV28
CASSPSEQSYNEQFF TGCGCCTCGTCCCCGTCCGAACAGTCTTACAATGAGCAGTTCTTC - - TRBJ2-1 TRBV5-1
CASSEGGSGNTIYF TGTGCCAGCAGCGAAGGGGGCTCTGGAAACACCATATATTTT - - TRBJ1-3 TRBV28
CASSPVLGGATDTQYF TGTGCCAGCAGCCCCGTCCTAGGGGGGGCAACAGATACGCAGTATTTT few - TRBJ2-3 TRBV7-3
CASSPGQNQPQHF TGTGCCAGCAGCCCTGGACAGAATCAGCCCCAGCATTTT - - TRBJ1-5 TRBV7-6
CASSLGLEAEKLFF TGTGCCAGCAGCCTGGGGCTCGAGGCGGAAAAACTGTTTTTT - - TRBJ1-4 TRBV11-2
CASSRVGTGIYEQYF TGTGCCAGTAGTCGAGTCGGGACAGGGATTTACGAGCAGTACTTC medium-sized TRBD1 TRBJ2-7 TRBV19
CASSAGGGLAGEQFF TGTGCCAGCAGCGCAGGCGGAGGACTAGCGGGAGAGCAGTTCTTC - TRBD2 TRBJ2-1 TRBV9
CASSDRDPLYGYTF TGTGCCAGCAGCGACCGGGACCCCCTCTATGGCTACACCTTC - - TRBJ1-2 TRBV5-6
CASSYTQGYRNSPLHF TGCGCCAGCAGTTACACTCAGGGGTACCGGAATTCACCCCTCCACTTT - - TRBJ1-6 TRBV10-1
CAISESTGGVTAFF TGTGCCATCAGTGAGTCGACAGGGGGCGTCACCGCTTTCTTT - TRBD1 TRBJ1-1 TRBV10-3